Listed here are 10 T cell receptor beta chains from one sample, sequenced in a study of blood T cells in healthy people across ages. A J-beta primer mix and a sample-barcoded 5' primer were used in a second PCR of roughly 6 to 12 cycles. Via MiXCR, TCRdb re-called the 5' RACE reads, giving one row per CDR3 protein. The sample yields hundreds of thousands of distinct CDR3 sequences, more than 55% seen once. Sequencing was performed on blood. The receptors stem from a middle-aged man in good health.

This rearrangement joins TRBV20-1 to TRBJ2-3, with D unclear. The V end lost 6 bases, the J end lost 7 bases, and 17 bases lay between the germline ends. The CDR3 is made up of 13 amino acids. CDR1 and CDR2 (germline): DFQATT, SNEGSKA (reference sequence). CDR3 protein: CSAHHRVSNTQYF. The CDR3, as DNA: TGCAGTGCCCACCATAGGGTGTCAAATACGCAGTATTTT.

The rearrangement joins TRBV5-1 to TRBJ1-1; D is uncertain. Germline assignment: CDR1 SGHRS and CDR2 YFSETQ. The CDR3 contains 15 residues. With 0 bases removed from V and 0 bases from J, the gap between germline ends came to 9 bases. CDR3 sequence reads: CASSLAAAMNTEAFF. For the CDR3, the DNA is TGCGCCAGCAGCTTGGCTGCAGCCATGAACACTGAAGCTTTCTTT.

This clonotype came up a few times. This chain connects TRBV29-1 to TRBJ2-3, with 9 bases matching TRBD1. The germline gives CDR1 SQVTM, CDR2 ANQGSEA. The CDR3 sequence is 14 residues long. Trimming at V came to 6 bases and at J to 8 bases, leaving 12 bases not matched to a gene. CDR3 DNA sequence: TGCAGCGTACACGACAGGGGGGTGTACGGTACGCAGTATTTT. It translates to CSVHDRGVYGTQYF.

CDR3 residues: CAISEGGQMSNQPQHF. In DNA form, the CDR3 reads TGTGCCATCAGTGAGGGAGGGCAGATGAGCAATCAGCCCCAGCATTTT. The chain has TRBV10-3 and TRBJ1-5, with no clear D. Germline V gene sequence: CDR1 ENHRY, CDR2 SYGVKD. This CDR3 region has 16 residues. The V end was cut by 2 bases, the J end by 1 base, with 12 bases between.

The chain has TRBV11-2 and TRBJ2-2; 9 nucleotides match TRBD2. With 10 bases clipped from V and 6 bases from J, the junction kept 15 bases outside the gene matches. CDR1 is SGHAT, CDR2 FQNNGV, per germline. The CDR3 consists of 16 residues. CDR3 protein: CANNGDWRGGAGELFF. CDR3 nucleotides: TGTGCCAACAACGGGGATTGGCGGGGGGGTGCCGGGGAGCTGTTTTTT.

This clonotype was found a few times. The J gene is TRBJ2-7, the V gene TRBV29-1; D is tentatively TRBD1 or TRBD2 (5 bases each). Germline-derived CDR1 and CDR2 are SQVTM and ANQGSEA. This CDR3 has 14 residues. V was cut by 5 bases and J by 6 bases, with 20 bases left in between. The CDR3 nucleotides read TGCAGCGTTTCCAGGGCCGAGTTTGGGGGCGAGCAGTACTTC. Protein sequence: CSVSRAEFGGEQYF.

The rearrangement links TRBV27 to TRBJ1-2; 8 bases agree with TRBD1. With V trimmed by 6 bases and J by 6 bases, 21 bases remained unmatched. The CDR3 covers 18 residues. Per the germline V gene, CDR1 is MNHEY and CDR2 is SMNVEV (reference sequence). This CDR3 is CASSPAGGGIPLRDGYTF. DNA of the CDR3: TGTGCCAGCAGCCCGGCAGGGGGCGGGATCCCCCTTAGAGATGGCTACACCTTC.

The chain employs TRBV7-3 and TRBJ2-7; D assignment may be TRBD1 or TRBD2 (5 bases each). Trimming took 5 bases from V and 3 from J, leaving 17 bases between them. Germline loops: CDR1 SGHTA, CDR2 FQGTGA. The CDR3 consists of 15 residues. CDR3 bases: TGTGCCAGCAGCCCCGAGTCGAGGGGTAACTACGAGCAGTACTTC. It translates to CASSPESRGNYEQYF.

This chain joins TRBV7-2 and TRBJ2-7; 14 positions match TRBD2. This CDR3 comprises 16 residues. Germline values: CDR1 SGHTA, CDR2 FQGNSA. Trimming took 5 bases from V and 3 from J; bases not matched to a gene: 6. CDR3 sequence reads: CASSPMGLAGVYEQYF. The CDR3 DNA reads as TGTGCCAGCAGCCCGATGGGACTAGCGGGGGTCTACGAGCAGTACTTC.

V gene TRBV3-1 combines with J gene TRBJ1-2; no firm D call. The germline CDR1 and CDR2 sequences are LGHDT and YNNKEL (reference sequence). The V end was cut by 3 bases, the J end by 6 bases, with 29 bases between. The CDR3 spans 19 residues. The CDR3 DNA reads TGTGCCAGCAGCCACAACTACAAAAAAGGGATGGGCTATTTCCATGGCTACACCTTC. Translating it yields CASSHNYKKGMGYFHGYTF.